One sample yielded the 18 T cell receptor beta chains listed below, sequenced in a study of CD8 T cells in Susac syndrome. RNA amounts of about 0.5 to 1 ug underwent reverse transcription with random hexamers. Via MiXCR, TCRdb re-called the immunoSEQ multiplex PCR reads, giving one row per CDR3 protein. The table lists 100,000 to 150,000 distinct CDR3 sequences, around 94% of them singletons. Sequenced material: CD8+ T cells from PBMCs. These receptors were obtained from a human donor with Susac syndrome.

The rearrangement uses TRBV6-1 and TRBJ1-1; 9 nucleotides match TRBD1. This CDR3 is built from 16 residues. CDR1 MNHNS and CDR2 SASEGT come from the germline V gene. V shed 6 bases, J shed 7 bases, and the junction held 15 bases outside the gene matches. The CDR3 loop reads CASSLSRDRGSGEAFF. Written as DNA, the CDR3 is TGTGCCAGCAGCCTTAGCCGAGACAGGGGGAGTGGTGAAGCTTTCTTT.

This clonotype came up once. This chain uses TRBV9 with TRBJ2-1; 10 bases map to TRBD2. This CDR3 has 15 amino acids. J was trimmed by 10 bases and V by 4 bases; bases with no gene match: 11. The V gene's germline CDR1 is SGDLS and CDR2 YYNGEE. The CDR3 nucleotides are TGTGCCAGCAGCCCCCGGCTAGCGGGAGAATTCGAGCAGTTCTTC. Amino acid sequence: CASSPRLAGEFEQFF.

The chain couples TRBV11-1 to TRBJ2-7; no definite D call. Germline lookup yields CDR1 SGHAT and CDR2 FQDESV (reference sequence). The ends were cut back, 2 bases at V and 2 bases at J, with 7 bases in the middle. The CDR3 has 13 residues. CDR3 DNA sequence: TGTGCCAGCAGCTTAACCGCCCCCTACGAGCAGTACTTC. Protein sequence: CASSLTAPYEQYF.

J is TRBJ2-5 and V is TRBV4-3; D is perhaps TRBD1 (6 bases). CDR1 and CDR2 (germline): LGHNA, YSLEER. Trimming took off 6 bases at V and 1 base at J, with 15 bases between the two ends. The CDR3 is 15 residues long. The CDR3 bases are TGCGCCAGCAGTTATACACAGGGCGTCCAAGAGACCCAGTACTTC. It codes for CASSYTQGVQETQYF.

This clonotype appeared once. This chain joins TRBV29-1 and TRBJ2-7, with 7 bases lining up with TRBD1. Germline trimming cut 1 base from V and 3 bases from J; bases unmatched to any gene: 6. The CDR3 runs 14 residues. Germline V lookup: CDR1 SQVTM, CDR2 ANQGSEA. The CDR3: CSVEAGTDFYEQYF. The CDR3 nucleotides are TGCAGCGTTGAAGCCGGGACAGATTTCTACGAGCAGTACTTC.

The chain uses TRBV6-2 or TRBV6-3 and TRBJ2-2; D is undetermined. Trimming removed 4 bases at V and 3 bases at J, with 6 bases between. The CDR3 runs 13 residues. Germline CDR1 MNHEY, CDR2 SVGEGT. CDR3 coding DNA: TGTGCCAGCAGTTTTAGGGACACCGGGGAGCTGTTTTTT. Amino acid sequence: CASSFRDTGELFF.

CDR3 DNA: TGTGCCAGCAGCGCCGCGGTAGCATCCTACAATGAGCAGTTCTTC. Translated, it gives CASSAAVASYNEQFF. The chain recombines TRBV7-9 with TRBJ2-1; D gene uncertain. V lost 5 bases to trimming and J lost 1 base, with 12 bases between them. From germline, CDR1 is SEHNR and CDR2 FQNEAQ (reference sequence). This CDR3 is built from 15 residues.

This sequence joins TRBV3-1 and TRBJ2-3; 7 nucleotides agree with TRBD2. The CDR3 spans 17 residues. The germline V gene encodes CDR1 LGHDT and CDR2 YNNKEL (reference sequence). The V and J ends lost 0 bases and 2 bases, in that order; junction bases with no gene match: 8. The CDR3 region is CASSQEGLAEITDTQYF. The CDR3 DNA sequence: TGTGCCAGCAGCCAAGAGGGGCTAGCGGAAATCACAGATACGCAGTATTTT.

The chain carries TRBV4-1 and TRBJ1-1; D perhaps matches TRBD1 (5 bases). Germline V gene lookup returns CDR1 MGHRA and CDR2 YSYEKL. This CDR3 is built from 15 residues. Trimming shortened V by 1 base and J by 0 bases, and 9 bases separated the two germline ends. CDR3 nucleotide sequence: TGCGCCAGCAGCCAAGGTGGGACCATGAACACTGAAGCTTTCTTT. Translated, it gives CASSQGGTMNTEAFF.

In DNA, the CDR3 is TGTGCCAGCAGTGAAGGGCAGGGGGAGTTCTTC. Protein sequence: CASSEGQGEFF. This sequence joins TRBV2 and TRBJ2-1; TRBD1 matches at 7 bases. Unmatched junction bases numbered 2, after V lost 1 base and J lost 14 bases. The CDR3 runs to 11 residues. Germline V gene data show CDR1 as SNHLY and CDR2 as FYNNEI.

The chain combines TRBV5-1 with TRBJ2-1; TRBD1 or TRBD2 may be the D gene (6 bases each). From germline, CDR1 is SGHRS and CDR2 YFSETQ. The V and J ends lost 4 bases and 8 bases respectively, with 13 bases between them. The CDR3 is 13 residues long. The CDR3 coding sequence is TGCGCCAGCAGCCTGACAGGAGGGGATGAGCAGTTCTTC. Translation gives CASSLTGGDEQFF.

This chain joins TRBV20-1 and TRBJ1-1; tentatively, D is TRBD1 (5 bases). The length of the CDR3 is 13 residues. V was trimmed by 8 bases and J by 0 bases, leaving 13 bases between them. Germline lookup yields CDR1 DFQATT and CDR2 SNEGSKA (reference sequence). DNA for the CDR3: TGCAGTCCGACGGGACGGATGAACACTGAAGCTTTCTTT. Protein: CSPTGRMNTEAFF.

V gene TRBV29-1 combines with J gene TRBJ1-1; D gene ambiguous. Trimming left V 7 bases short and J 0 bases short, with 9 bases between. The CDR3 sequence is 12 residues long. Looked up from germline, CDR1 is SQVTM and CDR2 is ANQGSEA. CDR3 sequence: CSGLGMNTEAFF. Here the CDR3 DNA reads TGCAGCGGACTGGGCATGAACACTGAAGCTTTCTTT.

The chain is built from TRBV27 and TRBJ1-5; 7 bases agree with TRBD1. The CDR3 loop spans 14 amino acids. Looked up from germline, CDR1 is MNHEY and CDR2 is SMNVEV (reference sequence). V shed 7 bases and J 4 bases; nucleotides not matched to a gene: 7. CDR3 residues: CASKIRGGNQPQHF. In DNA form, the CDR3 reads TGTGCCAGCAAAATCAGGGGGGGTAATCAGCCCCAGCATTTT.

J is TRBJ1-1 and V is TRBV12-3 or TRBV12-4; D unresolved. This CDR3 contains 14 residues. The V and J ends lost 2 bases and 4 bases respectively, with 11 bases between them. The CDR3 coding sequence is TGTGCCAGCAGTTTAACGGGCTCCGGCACTGAAGCTTTCTTT. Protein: CASSLTGSGTEAFF.

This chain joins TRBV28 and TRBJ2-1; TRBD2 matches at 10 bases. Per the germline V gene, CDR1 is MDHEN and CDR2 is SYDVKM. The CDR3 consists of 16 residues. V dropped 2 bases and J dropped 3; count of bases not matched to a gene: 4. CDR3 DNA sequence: TGTGCCAGCAGTTTACCCTCTAGCGGGGGCTACAATGAGCAGTTCTTC. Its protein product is CASSLPSSGGYNEQFF.

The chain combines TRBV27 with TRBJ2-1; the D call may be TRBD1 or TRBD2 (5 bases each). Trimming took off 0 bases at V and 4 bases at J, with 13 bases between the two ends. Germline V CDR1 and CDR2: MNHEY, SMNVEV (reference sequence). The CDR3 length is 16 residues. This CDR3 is CASSLSGPGPYNEQFF. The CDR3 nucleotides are TGTGCCAGCAGTTTATCGGGTCCGGGACCATACAATGAGCAGTTCTTC.

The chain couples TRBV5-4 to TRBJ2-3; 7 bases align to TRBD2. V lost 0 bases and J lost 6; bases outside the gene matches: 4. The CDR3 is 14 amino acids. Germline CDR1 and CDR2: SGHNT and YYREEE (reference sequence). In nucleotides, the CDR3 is TGTGCCAGCAGCTTGGAGGCGGGGGTGGATACGCAGTATTTT. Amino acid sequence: CASSLEAGVDTQYF. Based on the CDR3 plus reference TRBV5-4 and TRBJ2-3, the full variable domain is ETGVTQSPTHLIKTRGQQVTLRCSSQSGHNTVSWYQQALGQGPQFIFQYYREEENGRGNFPPRFSGLQFPNYSSELNVNALELDDSALYLCASSLEAGVDTQYFGPGTRLTVL.